This T cell receptor beta chain was identified during a study of shared clonotypes between healthy human individuals. Some clones are missing from TCRdb's copy, which holds only in-frame ones; the method was immunoSEQ multiplex PCR. There are roughly 1,500,000 clones in the sample; roughly 98% occur only once, and roughly 0.45% lies in the top ten. Germline V CDR1 and CDR2: SGHRS, YFSETQ. Trimming cost V 0 bases and J 2 bases, with 9 bases left between them. This CDR3 is built from 14 residues. V is TRBV5-1 and J is TRBJ2-7; D is unclear. Sequenced input: naive CD4+ T cells sorted from blood. Specified subset: CD45RA+ positively selected. This receptor was identified in a man aged 25-45 years in good health. The CDR3 spells CASSLGTDAYEQYF. CDR3 sequence (DNA): TGCGCCAGCAGCTTGGGGACGGATGCCTACGAGCAGTACTTC. Using reference TRBV5-1 and TRBJ2-7 for the parts outside the CDR3, the full variable domain is KAGVTQTPRYLIKTRGQQVTLSCSPISGHRSVSWYQQTPGQGLQFLFEYFSETQRNKGNFPGRFSGRQFSNSRSEMNVSTLELGDSALYLCASSLGTDAYEQYFGPGTRLTVT.